The 16 T cell receptor beta chains below come from one sample, sequenced in a study of T cell responses to AZD1222 COVID-19 vaccine. The table came from immunoSEQ multiplex PCR; TCRdb's copy has only in-frame clones and leaves some out. Of roughly 95,000 clones listed, 88% are singletons. Here the sequenced sample was peripheral blood, taken on day 0 of AZD1222 vaccination. The receptors derive from an adult in good health.

This clone appeared a few times. CDR3 sequence: CASSEERWGVLGEQFF. The CDR3 DNA reads TGTGCCAGCAGTGAAGAACGATGGGGGGTTTTGGGTGAGCAGTTCTTC. The rearrangement uses TRBV2 and TRBJ2-1; the D gene is possibly TRBD2 (6 bases). The CDR3 totals 16 residues. In germline, CDR1 is SNHLY, CDR2 FYNNEI. Trimming pared 1 base from V and 9 bases from J, leaving 19 bases between.

This clone appeared once. This chain joins TRBV18 and TRBJ2-5; D assignment may be TRBD1 or TRBD2 (6 bases each). Germline assignment: CDR1 KGHSH and CDR2 LQKENI. V lost 3 bases and J lost 4, with 15 bases in between. The CDR3 has 15 amino acids. In DNA form, the CDR3 reads TGTGCCAGCTCACCCGGTACGGGGGCTGGAGAGACCCAGTACTTC. This codes for CASSPGTGAGETQYF.

V is TRBV5-4 and J is TRBJ2-1; TRBD1 or TRBD2 may be the D gene (6 bases each). The V gene's germline CDR1 is SGHNT and CDR2 YYREEE (reference sequence). This CDR3 spans 15 amino acids. V was pared by 6 bases and J by 2 bases, with 15 bases between. The CDR3 region is CASTLGGTTYNEQFF. The CDR3 nucleotides are TGTGCCAGCACCCTTGGGGGGACAACCTACAATGAGCAGTTCTTC.

CDR3 protein: CASSQMGQRETQYF. CDR3 in DNA: TGTGCCAGCAGCCAGATGGGACAGAGGGAGACCCAGTACTTC. V is TRBV3-1 (or the pseudogene TRBV3-2) and J is TRBJ2-5; 7 nucleotides agree with TRBD1. J lost 5 bases, V lost 3 bases, and 6 bases had no gene match. CDR1 is LGHDT, CDR2 YNNKEL, per germline (reference sequence). CDR3 length equals 14 residues.

The chain recombines TRBV30 with TRBJ1-1; no firm D call. The CDR3 is made up of 13 amino acids. Germline CDR1 GTSNPN, CDR2 SVGIG (reference sequence). Trimming removed 2 bases from V and 1 base from J, with 8 bases in between. CDR3 amino acids: CAWSRLRNTEAFF. CDR3 DNA: TGTGCCTGGAGTCGACTGAGGAACACTGAAGCTTTCTTT.

In its sample, this clone was seen once. The V gene is TRBV6-5, the J gene TRBJ2-7; D may be TRBD1 or TRBD2 (5 bases each). Germline loops: CDR1 MNHEY, CDR2 SVGAGI. The germline V and J ends were trimmed by 6 bases and 3 bases, with 12 bases remaining between them. The CDR3 runs 13 residues. The CDR3 is CASSLRDGYEQYF. The CDR3 DNA reads as TGTGCCAGCAGCCTCCGGGACGGCTACGAGCAGTACTTC.

The chain recombines TRBV28 with TRBJ2-2, with TRBD2 matching 13 bases. This CDR3 spans 17 amino acids. J was trimmed by 5 bases and V by 5 bases; bases with no gene match: 8. In germline, CDR1 is MDHEN, CDR2 SYDVKM. CDR3: CASSLQTSGRITGELFF. The CDR3 coding sequence is TGTGCCAGCAGTCTCCAGACTAGCGGGAGGATAACCGGGGAGCTGTTTTTT.

The chain couples TRBV7-2 to TRBJ2-1; 10 bases map to TRBD2. This CDR3 is built from 15 residues. V was clipped by 2 bases and J by 8 bases; unmatched bases: 6. Germline values: CDR1 SGHTA, CDR2 FQGNSA. CDR3 DNA sequence: TGTGCCAGCAGCTTATCCAGCGGGAGGGCCTATGAGCAGTTCTTC. This translates into CASSLSSGRAYEQFF.

The V and J genes are TRBV2 and TRBJ1-4; 7 nucleotides match TRBD1. The germline V gene has CDR1 SNHLY and CDR2 FYNNEI. The CDR3 contains 14 residues. Trimming took 3 bases from V and 5 from J; bases not matched to a gene: 3. The CDR3 DNA follows: TGTGCCAGCAGTGATGGGACAGCAAATGAAAAACTGTTTTTT. Its translation is CASSDGTANEKLFF.

This clone appeared once. This chain uses TRBV14 with TRBJ2-5; 7 bases match TRBD2. V gave up 5 bases and J gave up 4 bases; unmatched junction bases: 1. Germline values: CDR1 SGHDN, CDR2 FVKESK. CDR3 length equals 12 residues. The CDR3 region is CASSASGETQYF. The CDR3 DNA is TGTGCCAGCAGCGCTAGCGGAGAGACCCAGTACTTC.

The J gene is TRBJ1-3, the V gene TRBV18; a weak D match, TRBD1 (5 bases). Germline V CDR1 and CDR2: KGHSH, LQKENI. The CDR3 sequence is 17 residues long. V shed 3 bases and J shed 0 bases, with 15 bases lying between them. CDR3 DNA: TGTGCCAGCTCACCGTTACCTGGGGGGAGCTCTGGAAACACCATATATTTT. Protein product: CASSPLPGGSSGNTIYF.

The DNA for the CDR3 is TGTGCCAGCAATGCGGGCAACACCGGGGAGCTGTTTTTT. It encodes CASNAGNTGELFF. The gene calls are TRBV2 and TRBJ2-2; TRBD2 might be the D (5 bases). In germline, CDR1 is SNHLY, CDR2 FYNNEI. The CDR3 has 13 amino acids. The V end lost 7 bases, the J end lost 2 bases, and 8 bases lay between the germline ends.

The V call is TRBV11-2, the J call TRBJ2-1; possibly TRBD1 or TRBD2 for D (5 bases each). Germline CDR1 and CDR2: SGHAT and FQNNGV. V shed 4 bases and J shed 0 bases, with 19 bases lying between them. The CDR3 runs 18 residues. CDR3 DNA sequence: TGTGCCAGCAGCTGGCCAAGGGACGGGTCGAGCTCCTACAATGAGCAGTTCTTC. This translates into CASSWPRDGSSSYNEQFF.

The V and J genes are TRBV28 and TRBJ1-5, with D perhaps matching TRBD1 (5 bases). The V end lost 6 bases, the J end lost 3 bases, and 9 bases lay between the germline ends. Germline CDR1 is MDHEN and CDR2 is SYDVKM. CDR3 length: 13 amino acids. The DNA for the CDR3 is TGTGCCAGCAGACCAGGGCCCAATCAGCCCCAGCATTTT. Protein: CASRPGPNQPQHF.

The chain has TRBV7-3 and TRBJ2-3; tentatively, D is TRBD1 or TRBD2 (5 bases each). This CDR3 comprises 17 residues. Germline CDR1 SGHTA, CDR2 FQGTGA. V shed 0 bases and J shed 4 bases, with 17 bases lying between them. The CDR3 DNA sequence: TGTGCCAGCAGCTTAACGGGCTCAAACCGGGGCCCAGATACGCAGTATTTT. It codes for CASSLTGSNRGPDTQYF.

With respect to this clone: Compared with germline, one end of the junction differs, possibly owing to a read error. The chain links TRBV4-1 to TRBJ2-7; TRBD2 aligns across 7 bases. This CDR3 has 16 residues. Germline V CDR1 and CDR2: MGHRA, YSYEKL. The CDR3 protein is CASSQAPRRGSSEQYF. The CDR3 DNA reads TGCGCCAGCAGCCAAGCCCCGCGGCGGGGGTCCTCCGAGCAGTACTTC.